The 30 T cell receptor beta chains below come from one sample, sequenced in a study of cytomegalovirus exposure and HLA in healthy donors. The study ran its PCR with 60 Vbeta and 13 Jbeta primers. Profiling relied on immunoSEQ multiplex PCR, and the TCRdb table lists in-frame clones only, not all of them. The table includes approximately 150,000 clones, about three quarters detected once. Sequencing used PBMCs. The receptors shown here come from a man between 40 and 49 years old in good health and CMV-seronegative.

This chain links TRBV29-1 with TRBJ1-5, with 7 bases lining up with TRBD1. Losses at the gene ends were 4 bases for V and 2 bases for J; bases not matched to a gene: 2. The CDR3 sequence is 13 residues long. Germline values: CDR1 SQVTM, CDR2 ANQGSEA. The CDR3 DNA sequence: TGCAGCGTTGGAGGACAGGGCAATCAGCCCCAGCATTTT. This codes for CSVGGQGNQPQHF.

The rearrangement uses TRBV20-1 and TRBJ2-1; perhaps TRBD1 as D (6 bases). Germline V gives CDR1 DFQATT, CDR2 SNEGSKA (reference sequence). CDR3 length equals 10 residues. Between the trimmed V and J ends, which lost 5 bases and 12 bases, there was a span of 11 bases. The CDR3 reads CSAEGGGQFF. In DNA, the CDR3 is TGCAGTGCTGAAGGGGGTGGGCAGTTCTTC.

The chain recombines TRBV5-4 with TRBJ1-6; D might be TRBD1 (5 bases). Trimming pared 5 bases from V and 1 base from J, leaving 19 bases between. This CDR3 spans 18 amino acids. Germline values: CDR1 SGHNT, CDR2 YYREEE (reference sequence). CDR3 bases: TGTGCCAGCAGTGCTACCCTGGGGCAGGGTTCCTATAATTCACCCCTCCACTTT. Translated: CASSATLGQGSYNSPLHF.

J is TRBJ2-3 and V is TRBV7-2; no clear D gene. Trimming took off 5 bases at V and 8 bases at J, with 11 bases between the two ends. The length of the CDR3 is 12 residues. In germline, CDR1 is SGHTA, CDR2 FQGNSA. The CDR3: CASSPSESTQYF. The DNA for the CDR3 is TGTGCCAGCAGCCCAAGCGAAAGTACGCAGTATTTT.

The chain uses TRBV19 and TRBJ1-4; 8 nucleotides align to TRBD1. J gave up 6 bases and V 6 bases, and 9 bases lay outside the gene matches. The CDR3 is made up of 15 amino acids. The germline gives CDR1 LNHDA, CDR2 SQIVND (reference sequence). The CDR3 DNA follows: TGTGCCAGTAGCATGACAGGGGTGGGTGATGAAAAACTGTTTTTT. Residues: CASSMTGVGDEKLFF.

The chain employs TRBV18 and TRBJ2-3; 8 positions match TRBD1. The CDR3 covers 17 residues. Looked up from germline, CDR1 is KGHSH and CDR2 is LQKENI. The V and J ends lost 3 bases and 3 bases, in that order; junction bases with no gene match: 11. CDR3 protein: CASSPSQQGAGTDTQYF. In DNA, the CDR3 is TGTGCCAGCTCACCGTCACAGCAGGGGGCAGGTACAGATACGCAGTATTTT.

This chain connects TRBV27 to TRBJ1-5, with TRBD1 matching over 10 bases. CDR3 length equals 14 residues. Germline V gene sequence: CDR1 MNHEY, CDR2 SMNVEV (reference sequence). V gave up 8 bases and J gave up 0 bases; unmatched junction bases: 1. This CDR3 is CASRDRGSNQPQHF. CDR3 DNA sequence: TGTGCCAGCCGGGACAGGGGTAGCAATCAGCCCCAGCATTTT.

Notes on this clone: One end of the junction varies from germline; a read error may be responsible. The CDR3 sequence: CASSSPFGANGLTF. CDR3 nucleotides: TGTGCCAGCAGCTCCCCCTTTGGGGCCAACGGCCTGACTTTC. The chain combines TRBV9 with TRBJ2-6, with a tentative D call TRBD1 (5 bases). This CDR3 region has 14 residues. The germline CDR1 and CDR2 sequences are SGDLS and YYNGEE.

The rearrangement uses TRBV6-1 and TRBJ2-5; 8 bases align to TRBD1. This CDR3 comprises 14 residues. V was pared by 2 bases and J by 6 bases, with 5 bases of the junction left unmatched. The germline V gene has CDR1 MNHNS and CDR2 SASEGT. The CDR3 sequence is CASSEHDRGQTQYF. The CDR3 region has the DNA TGTGCCAGCAGTGAACATGACAGGGGCCAGACCCAGTACTTC.

The V call is TRBV5-8, the J call TRBJ1-2; no reliable D call. The ends were cut back, 4 bases at V and 6 bases at J, with 16 bases in the middle. CDR3 length equals 14 residues. Germline V gene lookup returns CDR1 SGHTS and CDR2 YDEGEE. The CDR3 region is CASSPSGFQHGYTF. The CDR3 nucleotides read TGTGCCAGCAGCCCGTCGGGGTTCCAACATGGCTACACCTTC.

This chain connects TRBV27 to TRBJ2-5; 8 bases fit TRBD1. Germline lookup yields CDR1 MNHEY and CDR2 SMNVEV (reference sequence). With 5 bases clipped from V and 2 bases from J, the junction kept 7 bases outside the gene matches. The CDR3 has 15 residues. CDR3 amino acids: CASSIRTGLQETQYF. CDR3 DNA sequence: TGTGCCAGCAGTATACGGACAGGGCTTCAAGAGACCCAGTACTTC.

Only a few counts were recorded for this clone. The rearrangement uses TRBV4-3 and TRBJ1-2; a weak D match, TRBD1 (5 bases). Germline V gene sequence: CDR1 LGHNA, CDR2 YSLEER. V was shortened by 0 bases and J by 4 bases, with 18 bases between the two germline ends. The CDR3 has 17 amino acids. Here the CDR3 DNA reads TGCGCCAGCAGCCAAGAAGGCGGACATTCGCGAACCTATGGCTACACCTTC. Encoded protein: CASSQEGGHSRTYGYTF.

This sequence joins TRBV19 and TRBJ2-5; D ambiguous. The closer fit of TRBJ2-7 to the DNA end suggests the J call may be wrong. Germline lookup yields CDR1 LNHDA and CDR2 SQIVND (reference sequence). There are 13 residues in the CDR3. The CDR3: CASSIGLSYEQYF. The CDR3 DNA reads TGTGCCAGTAGTATTGGGCTCTCCTACGAGCAGTACTTC.

The rearrangement joins TRBV6-1 to TRBJ2-3, with TRBD2 as a possible D gene (5 bases). The CDR3 loop spans 13 amino acids. Germline V lookup: CDR1 MNHNS, CDR2 SASEGT. Trimming took off 8 bases at V and 5 bases at J, with 14 bases between the two ends. Written as DNA, the CDR3 is TGTGCCAGCGAGAGGGATCGGGGAGATACGCAGTATTTT. Its protein is CASERDRGDTQYF.

The table lists this clone with a few counts. V and J are TRBV5-4 and TRBJ1-4, with 8 bases that match TRBD1. The CDR3 sequence is 14 residues long. Germline V gene data show CDR1 as SGHNT and CDR2 as YYREEE (reference sequence). The junction had 2 bases not matched to a gene; V was cut back by 4 bases and J by 3 bases. As DNA, the CDR3 is TGTGCCAGCAGCCCGGGACAGGCTAATGAAAAACTGTTTTTT. Translated, it gives CASSPGQANEKLFF.

This clone appeared a single time. This chain connects TRBV6-1 to TRBJ1-1; 7 nucleotides match TRBD1. Germline V gene sequence: CDR1 MNHNS, CDR2 SASEGT. V was clipped by 6 bases and J by 0 bases; unmatched bases: 4. This CDR3 has 14 amino acids. The CDR3 is CASSYRGLNTEAFF. CDR3 nucleotides: TGTGCCAGCAGCTACAGGGGCTTGAACACTGAAGCTTTCTTT.

The chain links TRBV10-2 to TRBJ2-3; 8 bases agree with TRBD2. The junction had 4 bases not matched to a gene; V was cut back by 5 bases and J by 0 bases. CDR3 length: 15 amino acids. Per the germline V gene, CDR1 is WSHSY and CDR2 is SAAADI. The CDR3 loop reads CASSLAGTSTDTQYF. The CDR3 region has the DNA TGCGCCAGCAGTTTAGCGGGAACTAGCACAGATACGCAGTATTTT.

This sequence joins TRBV6-6 and TRBJ1-4, with 12 bases matching TRBD1. This CDR3 has 16 amino acids. Germline CDR1 is MNHNY and CDR2 is SVGAGI (reference sequence). After removal of 6 bases from V and 7 bases from J, the junction contained 9 bases not matched to a gene. CDR3 bases: TGTGCCAGCAGGACCGGGACAGGGGGCGAGGGTGAAAAACTGTTTTTT. It is translated as CASRTGTGGEGEKLFF.

V usage is TRBV5-1 and J usage is TRBJ2-3; weak D call: TRBD2 (5 bases). This CDR3 is built from 16 residues. The V and J ends lost 4 bases and 1 base respectively, with 16 bases between them. The germline V gene encodes CDR1 SGHRS and CDR2 YFSETQ. The DNA of the CDR3 is TGCGCCAGCAGCCCAGACCCGGGGAGCGGCACAGATACGCAGTATTTT. Translation: CASSPDPGSGTDTQYF.

This clone was counted a single time. The J gene is TRBJ2-1, the V gene TRBV18; the match to TRBD2 covers 13 bases. V lost 6 bases, J lost 10 bases, and 9 bases stayed unmatched. CDR1 KGHSH and CDR2 LQKENI come from the germline V gene. The CDR3 covers 15 residues. The CDR3 protein is CASSLGLAGEDEQFF. DNA for the CDR3: TGTGCCAGCTCCCTAGGACTAGCGGGAGAAGACGAGCAGTTCTTC.

This clone turned up a few times. The chain uses TRBV5-1 and TRBJ2-5; D is possibly TRBD1 (6 bases). CDR1 is SGHRS and CDR2 is YFSETQ in the germline V gene. The CDR3 is 14 amino acids. Between the trimmed V and J ends, which lost 4 bases and 4 bases, there was a span of 14 bases. In DNA, the CDR3 is TGCGCCAGCAGCCCCCTCCAGGGGCGAGAGACCCAGTACTTC. Translation gives CASSPLQGRETQYF.

The chain links TRBV6-5 to TRBJ1-6, with TRBD1 as a possible D gene (5 bases). V was clipped by 8 bases and J by 7 bases, with 18 bases between them. Germline V lookup: CDR1 MNHEY, CDR2 SVGAGI. This CDR3 has 15 residues. CDR3 residues: CASAETGAANSPLHF. The CDR3 DNA follows: TGTGCCAGCGCAGAAACTGGGGCAGCCAATTCACCCCTCCACTTT.

This rearrangement joins TRBV5-4 to TRBJ2-2; TRBD2 agrees at 8 bases. The CDR3 contains 15 residues. The V segment lost 3 bases and the J segment 7 bases; nucleotides outside the gene matches: 8. Germline V gene lookup returns CDR1 SGHNT and CDR2 YYREEE (reference sequence). CDR3 amino acids: CASSSRTSFDGELFF. In DNA form, the CDR3 reads TGTGCCAGCAGCTCCAGGACTAGCTTTGACGGGGAGCTGTTTTTT.

The V and J genes are TRBV2 and TRBJ1-5; D remains unclear. Germline V CDR1 and CDR2: SNHLY, FYNNEI. Trimming cost V 7 bases and J 4 bases, with 8 bases left between them. The CDR3 is made up of 12 amino acids. The CDR3, as DNA: TGTGCCAGCAAAGGAGGGAATCAGCCCCAGCATTTT. It specifies CASKGGNQPQHF.

This clone was detected once. The J gene is TRBJ1-1, the V gene TRBV5-5; D is unresolved. The CDR3 spans 15 residues. From germline, CDR1 is SGHKS and CDR2 YYEKEE (reference sequence). Deletions cut 2 bases from V and 4 bases from J, with 15 bases between. This CDR3 is CASSFRYASGTEAFF. Written as DNA, the CDR3 is TGTGCCAGCAGCTTCAGGTACGCCAGTGGCACTGAAGCTTTCTTT.

In this sample, this clone turned up a few times. V and J are TRBV5-1 and TRBJ2-3; TRBD1 is a possible D gene (6 bases). Germline CDR1 is SGHRS and CDR2 is YFSETQ. With 1 base removed from V and 5 bases from J, the gap between germline ends came to 14 bases. This CDR3 spans 15 amino acids. DNA of the CDR3: TGCGCCAGCAGCTTGAACTCCAGGGGCGGAGATACGCAGTATTTT. This sequence encodes CASSLNSRGGDTQYF.

The rearrangement links TRBV30 to TRBJ1-5; D remains ambiguous. V was shortened by 0 bases and J by 2 bases, with 11 bases between the two germline ends. Germline V gene lookup returns CDR1 GTSNPN and CDR2 SVGIG (reference sequence). This CDR3 spans 15 amino acids. CDR3 DNA sequence: TGTGCCTGGAGTGTACTAGGGTTGGGCAATCAGCCCCAGCATTTT. This gives the protein CAWSVLGLGNQPQHF.

The chain has TRBV30 and TRBJ2-3; 9 bases map to TRBD2. Per germline, CDR1 GTSNPN and CDR2 SVGIG (reference sequence). This CDR3 contains 15 residues. After removal of 4 bases from V and 3 bases from J, the junction contained 8 bases not matched to a gene. CDR3 nucleotide sequence: TGTGCCTGGACAATAGCGGGAGCGTCGACAGATACGCAGTATTTT. It is translated as CAWTIAGASTDTQYF.

The CDR3 loop is CASSSLAGGDNEQFF. DNA of the CDR3: TGCGCCAGCAGCTCACTAGCGGGGGGGGACAATGAGCAGTTCTTC. V gene TRBV5-1 combines with J gene TRBJ2-1, with TRBD2 matching over 13 bases. Germline V lookup: CDR1 SGHRS, CDR2 YFSETQ. The CDR3 has 15 residues. The J segment lost 5 bases and the V segment lost 3 bases, leaving 2 bases of the junction unmatched.

The rearrangement joins TRBV29-1 to TRBJ2-5; 10 bases match TRBD2. The CDR3 contains 17 residues. CDR1 and CDR2 (germline): SQVTM, ANQGSEA. The ends lost 7 bases at V and 3 bases at J; junction bases unmatched: 17. The CDR3 reads CSADTRAGLAGEETQYF. CDR3 bases: TGCAGCGCGGACACCAGGGCAGGGCTAGCGGGGGAAGAGACCCAGTACTTC.